One sample yielded the 26 T cell receptor beta chains listed below, sequenced in a study of blood T cells in healthy people across ages (dated by TCRdb to the mid-2010s). The protocol used for the library was 5' RACE. Instrument on record: Illumina HiSeq 2500. A second PCR of about 6 to 11 cycles was run with a J-beta primer mix and a sample-barcoded 5' primer. TCRdb reworked the public reads: Q25 trimming with fastp, MiXCR clone assembly, productive beta chains retained. Rows merge per CDR3 protein into single entries with the most common DNA and genes. The sample includes roughly 1.4 million distinct CDR3 sequences, with approximately 59% observed a single time. The leading ten clones occupy more than 6% of the sample. Material: blood. The receptors originated from a man between 18 and 29 years old in good health.

The chain employs TRBV6-5 and TRBJ1-5; D possibly corresponds to TRBD1 (6 bases). V dropped 2 bases and J dropped 2 bases, with 13 bases sitting between them. Looked up from germline, CDR1 is MNHEY and CDR2 is SVGAGI. There are 16 residues in the CDR3. The chain's CDR3 is CASSYPKGGGNQPQHF. For the CDR3, the DNA is TGTGCCAGCAGTTACCCGAAAGGGGGGGGCAATCAGCCCCAGCATTTT.

The chain recombines TRBV15 with TRBJ2-2, with D perhaps matching TRBD2 (5 bases). The CDR3 sequence is 16 residues long. CDR1 LNHNV and CDR2 YYDKDF come from the germline V gene (reference sequence). Trimming took 5 bases from V and 0 from J, leaving 13 bases between them. The CDR3 DNA reads as TGTGCCACCAGCCAGAAGACTACCTCGAACACCGGGGAGCTGTTTTTT. Protein sequence: CATSQKTTSNTGELFF.

The V and J genes are TRBV20-1 and TRBJ2-7; no clear D gene. Germline values: CDR1 DFQATT, CDR2 SNEGSKA (reference sequence). This CDR3 has 12 amino acids. V was cut by 6 bases and J by 0 bases, with 9 bases left in between. The CDR3 region is CSAHGLSYEQYF. CDR3 nucleotides: TGCAGTGCGCACGGCCTCTCCTACGAGCAGTACTTC.

CDR3 DNA: TGTGCCAGCAGCTTGAGTCGACAGGGATCCTACGAGCAGTACTTC. This gives the protein CASSLSRQGSYEQYF. The chain recombines TRBV5-5 with TRBJ2-7; TRBD1 aligns across 7 bases. Looked up from germline, CDR1 is SGHKS and CDR2 is YYEKEE (reference sequence). The junction had 5 bases not matched to a gene; V was cut back by 1 base and J by 1 base. This CDR3 has 15 amino acids.

The sample holds a few counts of this clonotype. V gene TRBV24-1 combines with J gene TRBJ2-2; 8 bases align to TRBD1. The germline CDR1 and CDR2 sequences are KGHDR and SFDVKD. The J segment lost 1 base and the V segment lost 4 bases, leaving 7 bases of the junction unmatched. This CDR3 has 17 residues. CDR3 bases: TGTGCCACCAGTGACCCACCGGGGACAGGGAACACCGGGGAGCTGTTTTTT. Amino acid sequence: CATSDPPGTGNTGELFF.

This chain uses TRBV2 with TRBJ1-1; no firm D call. V was pared by 4 bases and J by 2 bases, with 8 bases between. This CDR3 region has 13 residues. In germline, CDR1 is SNHLY, CDR2 FYNNEI. CDR3 sequence reads: CASSGRKNTEAFF. For the CDR3, the DNA is TGTGCCAGCAGTGGAAGGAAAAACACTGAAGCTTTCTTT.

The gene calls are TRBV2 and TRBJ2-3; D is possibly TRBD1 (5 bases). The V end lost 6 bases, the J end lost 2 bases, and 15 bases lay between the germline ends. The CDR3 length is 15 residues. The V gene's germline CDR1 is SNHLY and CDR2 FYNNEI. The CDR3: CASSPRVVPTDTQYF. The CDR3 DNA is TGTGCCAGCAGCCCCAGGGTGGTGCCCACAGATACGCAGTATTTT.

This clonotype has only a few counts. The chain couples TRBV7-8 to TRBJ2-4, with TRBD1 matching 9 bases. The CDR3 length is 15 residues. Germline-derived CDR1 and CDR2 are SGHVS and FQNEAQ. V gave up 4 bases and J gave up 8 bases; unmatched junction bases: 9. CDR3 amino acids: CASSSIQGARDIQYF. The CDR3 nucleotides read TGTGCCAGCAGCTCGATACAGGGGGCGCGAGACATTCAGTACTTC.

This clonotype was seen ten or more times. This chain links TRBV12-3 or TRBV12-4 with TRBJ1-2, with D hard to call. The V gene lost 3 bases and the J gene lost 4 bases, with 6 bases spanning the gap. The CDR3 consists of 12 residues. The CDR3 DNA reads as TGTGCCAGCAGTTTCGGAGGCTATGGCTACACCTTC. Its protein product is CASSFGGYGYTF.

This chain connects TRBV4-1 to TRBJ2-6; 12 bases agree with TRBD1. The CDR3 length is 19 residues. Per the germline V gene, CDR1 is MGHRA and CDR2 is YSYEKL. The V gene end was trimmed by 2 bases and the J gene end by 4 bases; junction bases not matched to a gene: 9. As DNA, the CDR3 is TGCGCCAGCAGCCAACCTCAGGGACAGGGGGCTTTAGGGGCCAACGTCCTGACTTTC. Translated, it gives CASSQPQGQGALGANVLTF.

This clonotype was seen a few times. The chain is built from TRBV4-2 and TRBJ2-7, with TRBD2 matching 11 bases. V shed 0 bases and J 2 bases; nucleotides not matched to a gene: 12. Germline V lookup: CDR1 LGHNA, CDR2 YNFKEQ. There are 19 residues in the CDR3. Written as DNA, the CDR3 is TGTGCCAGCAGCCAAGAGGGGAACCGACTAGCGGGGCTCCCCTACGAGCAGTACTTC. It yields the protein CASSQEGNRLAGLPYEQYF.

Of note for this clonotype: Germline is not matched at one junction end, which may reflect a read error. V and J are TRBV7-7 and TRBJ2-7; 7 nucleotides line up with TRBD1. The CDR3 covers 14 residues. CDR1 and CDR2 from the germline V gene are SSHAT and FNYEAQ (reference sequence). As DNA, the CDR3 is TGTGCTAGCAGCTTCGGGACAGAGGGGTACGAGCAGTACTTC. Translating gives CASSFGTEGYEQYF. Looking up the rest from reference TRBV7-7 and TRBJ2-7 gives the full variable domain: GAGVSQSPRYKVTKRGQDVTLRCDPISSHATLYWYQQALGQGPEFLTYFNYEAQPDKSGLPSDRFSAERPEGSISTLTIQRTEQRDSAMYRCASSFGTEGYEQYFGPGTRLTVT.

The chain links TRBV2 to TRBJ1-2, with D unresolved. The CDR3 runs to 10 residues. V shed 8 bases and J shed 7 bases, with 8 bases lying between them. The V gene's germline CDR1 is SNHLY and CDR2 FYNNEI. The CDR3 nucleotides read TGTGCCAGCTCGCTGGCTGGCTACACCTTC. It yields the protein CASSLAGYTF.

The chain joins TRBV10-3 to TRBJ2-7, with D possibly being TRBD1 (6 bases). Trimming stripped 10 bases from V and 2 bases from J, with 12 bases between. Germline values: CDR1 ENHRY, CDR2 SYGVKD. The CDR3 sequence is 12 residues long. CDR3 bases: TGTGCCACCGGCCGGGACACCTACGAGCAGTACTTC. This encodes CATGRDTYEQYF.

In its sample, this clonotype was seen a few times. The chain has TRBV6-5 and TRBJ1-4; the match to TRBD1 covers 8 bases. The CDR3 consists of 15 residues. V was clipped by 8 bases and J by 3 bases; unmatched bases: 8. CDR1 MNHEY and CDR2 SVGAGI come from the germline V gene. CDR3 region: CASGPGQGPNEKLFF. In DNA form, the CDR3 reads TGTGCCAGCGGACCTGGACAGGGCCCTAATGAAAAACTGTTTTTT.

This clonotype appeared a few times. For the CDR3, the DNA is TGTGCCAGCAGCCCGGGGACAGGGGGTTTGGGTTCACCCCTCCACTTT. Translation: CASSPGTGGLGSPLHF. The chain carries TRBV7-8 and TRBJ1-6; the match to TRBD1 covers 11 bases. The CDR3 runs 16 residues. V lost 5 bases and J lost 9; bases outside the gene matches: 9. Germline V gene data show CDR1 as SGHVS and CDR2 as FQNEAQ.

This clonotype appeared many times. The chain links TRBV12-3 or TRBV12-4 to TRBJ2-1; D unresolved. The CDR3 loop spans 14 amino acids. With 3 bases removed from V and 8 bases from J, the gap between germline ends came to 14 bases. In DNA form, the CDR3 reads TGTGCCAGCAGTTTGTACTCCTTTTTGGATGAGCAGTTCTTC. Amino acid sequence: CASSLYSFLDEQFF.

The genes are TRBV20-1 and TRBJ2-3; the match to TRBD2 covers 9 bases. This CDR3 comprises 16 residues. Unmatched junction bases numbered 16, after V lost 6 bases and J lost 6 bases. Germline CDR1 and CDR2: DFQATT and SNEGSKA (reference sequence). The DNA for the CDR3 is TGCAGTGCCACCCCCTCGGCTAGCGGGATAAGGGATACGCAGTATTTT. Its protein product is CSATPSASGIRDTQYF.

The gene calls are TRBV20-1 and TRBJ2-2; 7 bases align to TRBD2. The CDR3 totals 15 residues. V lost 2 bases, J lost 3 bases, and 6 bases stayed unmatched. Germline V lookup: CDR1 DFQATT, CDR2 SNEGSKA (reference sequence). The CDR3 loop reads CSARQFAGDTGELFF. CDR3 nucleotide sequence: TGCAGTGCTAGACAGTTCGCGGGAGACACCGGGGAGCTGTTTTTT.

The chain carries TRBV28 and TRBJ1-2; no clear D. Trimming shortened V by 2 bases and J by 2 bases, and 6 bases separated the two germline ends. Germline values: CDR1 MDHEN, CDR2 SYDVKM. This CDR3 region has 13 residues. CDR3 DNA sequence: TGTGCCAGCAGTTTAAGCAGGAACTATGGCTACACCTTC. It translates to CASSLSRNYGYTF.

This clonotype has just one count. At one boundary the junction diverges from the germline segment, which might be a read error. This chain links TRBV2 with TRBJ2-5; D might be TRBD1 (6 bases). The CDR3 totals 12 residues. Germline assignment: CDR1 SNHLY and CDR2 FYNNEI. The CDR3 sequence: CAGSQGRGGQYF. In nucleotides, the CDR3 is TGTGCCGGCAGCCAGGGGCGAGGCGGGCAGTACTTC.

The rearrangement links TRBV9 to TRBJ1-1; D call uncertain. The CDR3 spans 12 residues. V was clipped by 4 bases and J by 2 bases, with 6 bases between them. Germline V lookup: CDR1 SGDLS, CDR2 YYNGEE. DNA for the CDR3: TGTGCCAGCAGCCCCATCAACACTGAAGCTTTCTTT. It is translated as CASSPINTEAFF.

The chain combines TRBV10-3 with TRBJ2-7; D assignment may be TRBD1 or TRBD2 (5 bases each). CDR1 is ENHRY and CDR2 is SYGVKD in the germline V gene. V was trimmed by 8 bases and J by 7 bases, leaving 21 bases between them. This CDR3 contains 14 residues. The CDR3, as DNA: TGTGCCATCGGGGGTGGGGGAAAAAGAGGGGAGCAGTACTTC. This sequence encodes CAIGGGGKRGEQYF.

V is TRBV2 and J is TRBJ2-4, with D maybe TRBD1 (5 bases). The CDR3 sequence is 16 residues long. The ends were cut back, 3 bases at V and 0 bases at J, with 12 bases in the middle. CDR1 is SNHLY, CDR2 FYNNEI, per germline. The CDR3 is CASSDRQGLAKNIQYF. The CDR3 nucleotides read TGTGCCAGCAGTGATAGGCAGGGTCTAGCCAAAAACATTCAGTACTTC.

This clonotype was seen a single time. This chain connects TRBV12-3 or TRBV12-4 to TRBJ1-2; D perhaps matches TRBD1 (5 bases). V was cut by 7 bases and J by 8 bases, with 14 bases left in between. This CDR3 spans 12 amino acids. This CDR3 reads CASTQQRGGYTF. Here the CDR3 DNA reads TGTGCCAGCACACAACAACGGGGGGGCTACACCTTC.

This chain joins TRBV6-2 or TRBV6-3 and TRBJ2-5; D remains unclear. CDR3 length: 17 amino acids. V was cut by 2 bases and J by 1 base, with 17 bases left in between. Per germline, CDR1 MNHEY and CDR2 SVGEGT. CDR3 in amino acids: CASSYSLYTISQETQYF. The CDR3 region has the DNA TGTGCCAGCAGTTACAGTCTGTACACTATATCCCAAGAGACCCAGTACTTC.